This is a list of T cell receptor beta chains from one sample in a study of blood T cells in healthy people across ages. TCRdb recomputed calls from the 5' RACE reads with MiXCR, one row per CDR3 protein. The sample has over 600,000 distinct CDR3 sequences, about 61% seen once. Sequences were obtained from blood. The source is a man in his forties in good health. CDR3s include the opening cysteine and the closing phenylalanine or tryptophan. The D gene is left open where the match is weak. Not all rows give a size; the values are once, few, many and, for expanded clones, a class.

D: NA
V: TRBV7-8
J: TRBJ2-5
size: NA
CDR3: CASSPETIGLEETQYF
DNA: TGTGCCAGCAGCCCAGAGACCATAGGACTGGAAGAGACCCAGTACTTC

D: NA
V: TRBV25-1
J: TRBJ1-6
size: many
CDR3: CASSEVGLNSPLHF
DNA: TGTGCCAGCAGTGAGGTGGGACTGAATTCACCCCTCCACTTT

D: NA
V: TRBV5-5
J: TRBJ2-7
size: few
CDR3: CASSLGQSEQYF
DNA: TGTGCCAGCAGCTTGGGACAAAGCGAGCAGTACTTC

D: TRBD2
V: TRBV24-1
J: TRBJ2-5
size: NA
CDR3: CATSGGLAGKIPQETQYF
DNA: TGTGCCACCAGTGGGGGACTAGCGGGCAAAATCCCCCAAGAGACCCAGTACTTC

D: NA
V: TRBV15
J: TRBJ1-5
size: NA
CDR3: CATSRDREGYQPQHF
DNA: TGTGCCACCAGCAGAGATCGGGAGGGGTATCAGCCCCAGCATTTT

D: NA
V: TRBV27
J: TRBJ1-5
size: NA
CDR3: CASSNGGRWQPQHF
DNA: TGTGCCAGCAGCAACGGGGGGCGCTGGCAGCCCCAGCATTTT

D: NA
V: TRBV27
J: TRBJ2-7
size: few
CDR3: CASGVVREQYF
DNA: TGTGCCAGCGGGGTGGTGCGGGAGCAGTACTTC

D: NA
V: TRBV6-2/TRBV6-3
J: TRBJ1-5
size: NA
CDR3: CASSPNRQINQPQHF
DNA: TGTGCCAGCAGTCCCAATAGGCAGATCAATCAGCCCCAGCATTTT

D: NA
V: TRBV7-9
J: TRBJ2-4
size: NA
CDR3: CASSLAQNIQYF
DNA: TGTGCCAGCAGCTTAGCCCAAAACATTCAGTACTTC

D: NA
V: TRBV20-1
J: TRBJ2-1
size: NA
CDR3: CSAGRTYNEQFF
DNA: TGCAGTGCTGGCCGGACATACAATGAGCAGTTCTTC

D: NA
V: TRBV15
J: TRBJ2-3
size: NA
CDR3: CATSRAGDIYTDTQYF
DNA: TGTGCCACCAGCAGAGCAGGGGATATTTACACAGATACGCAGTATTTT

D: TRBD1
V: TRBV2
J: TRBJ1-4
size: NA
CDR3: CASSGTLGGEEKLFF
DNA: TGTGCCAGCAGTGGGACTTTAGGGGGCGAAGAAAAACTGTTTTTT

D: NA
V: TRBV28
J: TRBJ1-5
size: once
CDR3: CASSLEAGRGQPQHF
DNA: TGTGCCAGCAGCCTCGAGGCAGGGAGAGGTCAGCCCCAGCATTTT

D: NA
V: TRBV7-9
J: TRBJ2-2
size: NA
CDR3: CASSPMVGRRTGELFF
DNA: TGTGCCAGCAGCCCGATGGTGGGACGGCGGACCGGGGAGCTGTTTTTT

D: TRBD2
V: TRBV5-1
J: TRBJ2-5
size: NA
CDR3: CASTPSWTRSHNEQYF
DNA: TGCGCCAGCACCCCGAGCTGGACTAGAAGTCACAATGAGCAGTACTTC

D: NA
V: TRBV7-9
J: TRBJ2-4
size: NA
CDR3: CASSPIGLAKNIQYF
DNA: TGTGCCAGCAGCCCTATTGGACTAGCCAAAAACATTCAGTACTTC

D: NA
V: TRBV29-1
J: TRBJ1-1
size: NA
CDR3: CSVEGTASTEAFF
DNA: TGCAGCGTTGAAGGGACTGCGAGCACTGAAGCTTTCTTT

D: TRBD2
V: TRBV6-1
J: TRBJ2-3
size: few
CDR3: CASSEGAGGGDTQYF
DNA: TGTGCCAGCAGTGAAGGTGCGGGAGGGGGTGATACGCAGTATTTT

D: TRBD1
V: TRBV7-2
J: TRBJ1-4
size: few
CDR3: CASSLQGGTEKLFF
DNA: TGTGCCAGCAGCTTACAGGGGGGGACTGAAAAACTGTTTTTT

D: NA
V: TRBV7-9
J: TRBJ2-7
size: once
CDR3: CASSSRDVATSYEQYF
DNA: TGTGCCAGCAGCTCCCGTGATGTAGCCACCTCCTACGAGCAGTACTTC

D: TRBD2
V: TRBV18
J: TRBJ2-5
size: NA
CDR3: CASSPASGTETQYF
DNA: TGTGCCAGCTCACCGGCTAGCGGGACGGAGACCCAGTACTTC

D: TRBD1
V: TRBV6-6
J: TRBJ2-5
size: NA
CDR3: CASSLNRGREETQYF
DNA: TGTGCCAGCAGTTTGAACAGGGGGCGCGAAGAGACCCAGTACTTC

D: TRBD1
V: TRBV28
J: TRBJ2-6
size: NA
CDR3: CASSRDRGWAGANVLTF
DNA: TGTGCCAGCAGTCGAGACAGGGGATGGGCTGGGGCCAACGTCCTGACTTTC

D: NA
V: TRBV5-5
J: TRBJ2-1
size: NA
CDR3: CASSWSSGTPSNEQFF
DNA: TGTGCCAGCAGCTGGTCCAGCGGGACACCTAGCAATGAGCAGTTCTTC

D: NA
V: TRBV19
J: TRBJ1-6
size: few
CDR3: CASSERGNSPLHF
DNA: TGTGCCAGTAGCGAGAGAGGAAATTCACCCCTCCACTTT

D: NA
V: TRBV14
J: TRBJ2-5
size: NA
CDR3: CASSQGGRVAEYQETQYF
DNA: TGTGCCAGCAGCCAGGGAGGAAGGGTAGCGGAGTACCAAGAGACCCAGTACTTC

D: NA
V: TRBV7-9
J: TRBJ2-1
size: NA
CDR3: CASSPRDRGIEQFF
DNA: TGTGCCAGCAGCCCCCGGGATCGGGGAATTGAGCAGTTCTTC

D: TRBD2
V: TRBV7-2
J: TRBJ2-3
size: few
CDR3: CASSSGLSGATDTQYF
DNA: TGTGCCAGCAGCTCGGGTCTGAGCGGGGCGACAGATACGCAGTATTTT

D: TRBD2
V: TRBV5-1
J: TRBJ2-7
size: NA
CDR3: CASGTGTSVNHEQYF
DNA: TGCGCCAGCGGGACCGGGACTAGCGTTAACCACGAGCAGTACTTC

D: TRBD1
V: TRBV6-2/TRBV6-3
J: TRBJ2-7
size: NA
CDR3: CASSKRTGAQYEQYF
DNA: TGTGCCAGCAGCAAGCGGACAGGAGCCCAATACGAGCAGTACTTC

D: TRBD1
V: TRBV5-1
J: TRBJ2-7
size: few
CDR3: CASSSQGTSSYEQYF
DNA: TGCGCCAGCAGCTCACAGGGGACCAGCTCCTACGAGCAGTACTTC

D: NA
V: TRBV7-3
J: TRBJ2-5
size: NA
CDR3: CASSPPHRPYLGGETQYF
DNA: TGTGCCAGCAGCCCGCCGCACAGGCCCTATCTAGGAGGGGAGACCCAGTACTTC

D: NA
V: TRBV9
J: TRBJ2-5
size: NA
CDR3: CASSVEGAAFETQYF
DNA: TGTGCCAGCAGCGTAGAAGGGGCCGCTTTTGAGACCCAGTACTTC

D: TRBD1
V: TRBV28
J: TRBJ2-7
size: many
CDR3: CASSPRDRDYEQYF
DNA: TGTGCCAGCAGTCCCCGGGACAGAGATTACGAGCAGTACTTC

D: NA
V: TRBV12-3/TRBV12-4
J: TRBJ2-1
size: NA
CDR3: CATSTTAETQFF
DNA: TGTGCCACCTCCACGACGGCGGAGACCCAGTTCTTC